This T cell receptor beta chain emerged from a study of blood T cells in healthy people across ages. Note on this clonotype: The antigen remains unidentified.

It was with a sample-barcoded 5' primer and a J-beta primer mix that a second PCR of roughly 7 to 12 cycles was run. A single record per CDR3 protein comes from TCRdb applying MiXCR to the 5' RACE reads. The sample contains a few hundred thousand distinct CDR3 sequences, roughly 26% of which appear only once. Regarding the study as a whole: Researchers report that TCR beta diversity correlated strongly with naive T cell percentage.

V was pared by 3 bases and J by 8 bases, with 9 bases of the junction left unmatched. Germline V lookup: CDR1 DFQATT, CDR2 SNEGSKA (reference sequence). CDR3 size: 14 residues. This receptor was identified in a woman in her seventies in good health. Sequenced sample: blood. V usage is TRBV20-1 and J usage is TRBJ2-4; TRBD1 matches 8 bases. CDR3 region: CSARIQGVGDIQYF. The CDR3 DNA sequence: TGCAGTGCTAGGATACAGGGGGTTGGGGACATTCAGTACTTC.